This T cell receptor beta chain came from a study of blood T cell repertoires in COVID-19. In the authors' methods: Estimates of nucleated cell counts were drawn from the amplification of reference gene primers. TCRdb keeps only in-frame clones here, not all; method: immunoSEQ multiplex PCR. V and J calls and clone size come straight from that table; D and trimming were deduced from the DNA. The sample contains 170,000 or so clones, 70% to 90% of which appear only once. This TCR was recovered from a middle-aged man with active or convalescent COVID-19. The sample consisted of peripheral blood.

The DNA of the CDR3 is TGTGCCAGCAGCTTGGGAGCGGCCCTCCTTCTAGGCGGGGAGCTGTTTTTT. Translated, it gives CASSLGAALLLGGELFF. The chain has TRBV5-6 and TRBJ2-2, with D maybe TRBD2 (5 bases). The V end lost 0 bases, the J end lost 7 bases, and 19 bases lay between the germline ends. There are 17 residues in the CDR3. Germline values: CDR1 SGHDT, CDR2 YYEEEE. Full variable domain (remainder filled in from reference TRBV5-6 and TRBJ2-2): DAGVTQSPTHLIKTRGQQVTLRCSPKSGHDTVSWYQQALGQGPQFIFQYYEEEERQRGNFPDRFSGHQFPNYSSELNVNALLLGDSALYLCASSLGAALLLGGELFFGEGSRLTVL.